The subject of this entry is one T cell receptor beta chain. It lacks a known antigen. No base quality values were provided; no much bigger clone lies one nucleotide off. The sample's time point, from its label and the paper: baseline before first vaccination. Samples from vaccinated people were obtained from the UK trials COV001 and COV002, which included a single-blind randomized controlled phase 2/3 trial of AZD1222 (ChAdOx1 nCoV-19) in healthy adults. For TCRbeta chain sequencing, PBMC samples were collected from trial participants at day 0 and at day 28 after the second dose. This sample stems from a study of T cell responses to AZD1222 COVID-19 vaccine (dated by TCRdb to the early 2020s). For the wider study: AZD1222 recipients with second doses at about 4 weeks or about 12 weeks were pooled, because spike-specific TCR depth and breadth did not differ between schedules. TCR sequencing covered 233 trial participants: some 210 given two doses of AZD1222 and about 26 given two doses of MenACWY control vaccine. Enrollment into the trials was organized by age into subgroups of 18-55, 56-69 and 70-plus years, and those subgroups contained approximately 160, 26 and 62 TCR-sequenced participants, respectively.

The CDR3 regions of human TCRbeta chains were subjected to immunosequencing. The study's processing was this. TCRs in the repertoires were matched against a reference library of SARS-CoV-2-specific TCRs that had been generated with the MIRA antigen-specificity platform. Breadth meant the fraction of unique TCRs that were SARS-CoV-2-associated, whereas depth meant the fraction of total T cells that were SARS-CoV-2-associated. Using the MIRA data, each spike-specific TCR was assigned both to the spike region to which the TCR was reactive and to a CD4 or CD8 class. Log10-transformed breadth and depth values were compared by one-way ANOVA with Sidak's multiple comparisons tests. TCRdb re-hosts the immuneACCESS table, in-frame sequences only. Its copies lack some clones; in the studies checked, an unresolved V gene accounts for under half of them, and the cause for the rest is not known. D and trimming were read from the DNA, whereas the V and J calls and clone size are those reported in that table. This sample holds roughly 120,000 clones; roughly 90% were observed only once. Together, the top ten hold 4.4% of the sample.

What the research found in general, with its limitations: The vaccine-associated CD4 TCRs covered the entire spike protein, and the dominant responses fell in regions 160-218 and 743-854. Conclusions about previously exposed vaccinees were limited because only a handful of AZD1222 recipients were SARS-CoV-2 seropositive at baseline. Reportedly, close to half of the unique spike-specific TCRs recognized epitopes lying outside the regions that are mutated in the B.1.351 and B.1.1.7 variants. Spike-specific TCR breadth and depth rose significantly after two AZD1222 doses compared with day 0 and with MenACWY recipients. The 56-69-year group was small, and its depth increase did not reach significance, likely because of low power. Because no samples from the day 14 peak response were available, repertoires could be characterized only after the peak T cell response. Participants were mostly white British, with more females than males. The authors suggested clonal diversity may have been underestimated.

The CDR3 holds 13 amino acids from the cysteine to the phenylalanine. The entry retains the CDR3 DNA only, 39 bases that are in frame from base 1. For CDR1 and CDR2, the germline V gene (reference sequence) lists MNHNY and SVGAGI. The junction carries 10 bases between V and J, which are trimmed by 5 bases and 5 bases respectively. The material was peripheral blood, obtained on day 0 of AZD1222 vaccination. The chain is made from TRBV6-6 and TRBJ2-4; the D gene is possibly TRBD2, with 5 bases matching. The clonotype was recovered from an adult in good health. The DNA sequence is TGTGCCAGCAGTCGGGGTGGCGAAAACATTCAGTACTTC. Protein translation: CASSRGGENIQYF.